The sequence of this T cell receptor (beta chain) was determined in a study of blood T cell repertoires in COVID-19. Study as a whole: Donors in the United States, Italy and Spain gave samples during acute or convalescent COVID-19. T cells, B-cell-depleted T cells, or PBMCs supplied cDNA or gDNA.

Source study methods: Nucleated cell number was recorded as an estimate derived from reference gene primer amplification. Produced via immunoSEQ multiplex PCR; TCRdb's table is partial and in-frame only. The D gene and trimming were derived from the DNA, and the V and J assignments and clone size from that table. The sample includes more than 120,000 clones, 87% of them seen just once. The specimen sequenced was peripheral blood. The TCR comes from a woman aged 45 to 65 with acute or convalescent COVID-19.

The CDR3 sequence is CASSVLAGYNEQYF. The CDR3 region has the DNA TGTGCCAGCAGTGTTCTAGCGGGGTACAACGAGCAGTACTTC. V gene TRBV2 combines with J gene TRBJ2-7; 9 nucleotides match TRBD2. From germline, CDR1 is SNHLY and CDR2 FYNNEI. This CDR3 is 14 amino acids long. J lost 5 bases, V lost 4 bases, and 6 bases had no gene match.